This T cell receptor beta chain was observed in a study of blood T cell repertoires in COVID-19. Study summary: Acute and convalescent COVID-19 samples came from the United States, Italy and Spain.

Under the authors' procedure: Counts of nucleated cells, estimated from reference gene primer amplification, were obtained. Only in-frame clones appear in the TCRdb table, and some are missing; sequencing was by immunoSEQ multiplex PCR. V, J and clone size derive from that table, while D and trimming were established from the DNA sequence. The repertoire consists of approximately 240,000 clones, with 70% to 90% occurring once and the leading ten covering about 12%. CDR3 size: 15 residues. After removal of 4 bases from V and 4 bases from J, the junction contained 10 bases not matched to a gene. Germline V gene lookup returns CDR1 SGDLS and CDR2 YYNGEE.

This sequence originates from a woman aged 18-30 years who had recovered from COVID-19. The sample was peripheral blood. The chain recombines TRBV9 with TRBJ2-7; 8 bases are a match to TRBD1. The DNA of the CDR3 is TGTGCCAGCAGCCCCTACCAGAGACAGGGGTACGAGCAGTACTTC. It yields the protein CASSPYQRQGYEQYF.